The 7 T cell receptor beta chains below were found in one sample sequenced in a study of identical twins. In TCRdb, the 5' RACE reads were re-called with MiXCR into one record per CDR3 protein. The sample carries 430,000 or so distinct CDR3 sequences, approximately 24% recorded once. Another study also made use of these data, one on T cells expressing NK-cell markers.

The sequencing sample was made of CD4+ T cells sorted from blood. These receptors were obtained from a woman aged 18 to 35 in good health.

The chain employs TRBV5-1 and TRBJ1-1, with unresolved D. The CDR3 extends over 13 amino acids. Between the trimmed V and J ends, which lost 0 bases and 5 bases, there was a span of 8 bases. In germline, CDR1 is SGHRS, CDR2 YFSETQ. CDR3 DNA sequence: TGCGCCAGCAGCTTGGCCGTTCAGACTGAAGCTTTCTTT. Encoded protein: CASSLAVQTEAFF.

This clonotype was counted a few times. A junction boundary mismatches the germline segment, possibly from a read error. V usage is TRBV7-7 and J usage is TRBJ2-7, with D possibly TRBD2 on 5 matching bases. Germline CDR1 is SSHAT and CDR2 is FNYEAQ (reference sequence). This CDR3 comprises 15 residues. The CDR3 region is CASSLAQGGTYEQYF. CDR3 sequence (DNA): TGTGCTAGCAGCTTAGCGCAAGGAGGAACCTACGAGCAGTACTTC.

The gene calls are TRBV5-1 and TRBJ2-3; D gene uncertain. This CDR3 is 13 amino acids long. V was shortened by 2 bases and J by 5 bases, with 9 bases between the two germline ends. Germline CDR1 and CDR2: SGHRS and YFSETQ. The CDR3 nucleotides read TGCGCCAGCAGCTTAGAACCAGGAGATACGCAGTATTTT. It codes for CASSLEPGDTQYF.

In its sample, this clonotype was seen a few times. The chain employs TRBV11-2 and TRBJ2-5; the D gene is possibly TRBD1 (5 bases). Germline CDR1 and CDR2: SGHAT and FQNNGV. The CDR3 is 15 residues long. V lost 0 bases to trimming and J lost 3 bases, with 11 bases between them. CDR3 DNA: TGTGCCAGCAGCTTAGATCTTCCCAGGGAAGAGACCCAGTACTTC. This encodes CASSLDLPREETQYF.

The chain links TRBV20-1 to TRBJ1-5; the match to TRBD1 covers 7 bases. V dropped 0 bases and J dropped 2; count of bases not matched to a gene: 4. The CDR3 is 15 amino acids. Germline V gene data show CDR1 as DFQATT and CDR2 as SNEGSKA (reference sequence). As DNA, the CDR3 is TGCAGTGCTAGAGAACGGACAGGCGGCAATCAGCCCCAGCATTTT. This sequence encodes CSARERTGGNQPQHF.

CDR3 sequence reads: CASRSTGGALYGYTF. The CDR3 coding sequence is TGTGCCAGCAGGTCTACAGGGGGCGCTTTGTATGGCTACACCTTC. V usage is TRBV7-9 and J usage is TRBJ1-2, with 9 bases fitting TRBD1. CDR1 is SEHNR and CDR2 is FQNEAQ in the germline V gene (reference sequence). CDR3 length equals 15 residues. Germline trimming cut 6 bases from V and 5 bases from J; bases unmatched to any gene: 10.

A few counts support this clonotype. The chain uses TRBV10-3 and TRBJ2-1, with TRBD2 matching over 10 bases. This CDR3 is built from 16 residues. Germline V gene sequence: CDR1 ENHRY, CDR2 SYGVKD. The V and J ends lost 7 bases and 2 bases, in that order; junction bases with no gene match: 8. The CDR3 DNA follows: TGTGCCATCAAGGGTAGCGGGAGGACCACCTACAATGAGCAGTTCTTC. It yields the protein CAIKGSGRTTYNEQFF.